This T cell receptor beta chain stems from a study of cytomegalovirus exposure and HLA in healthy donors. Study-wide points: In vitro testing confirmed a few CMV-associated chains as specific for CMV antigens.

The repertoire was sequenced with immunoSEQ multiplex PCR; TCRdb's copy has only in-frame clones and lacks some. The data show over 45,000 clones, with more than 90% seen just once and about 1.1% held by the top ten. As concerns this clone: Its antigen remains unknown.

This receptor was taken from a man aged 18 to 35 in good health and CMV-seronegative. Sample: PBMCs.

CDR3: CAISGRSLDSYNEQFF. The CDR3 bases are TGTGCCATCAGTGGTCGGAGCCTTGACTCCTACAATGAGCAGTTCTTC. The genes are TRBV10-3 and TRBJ2-1; D is unresolved. The germline V and J ends were trimmed by 4 bases and 0 bases, with 13 bases remaining between them. The CDR3 runs 16 residues. Germline V gene lookup returns CDR1 ENHRY and CDR2 SYGVKD.